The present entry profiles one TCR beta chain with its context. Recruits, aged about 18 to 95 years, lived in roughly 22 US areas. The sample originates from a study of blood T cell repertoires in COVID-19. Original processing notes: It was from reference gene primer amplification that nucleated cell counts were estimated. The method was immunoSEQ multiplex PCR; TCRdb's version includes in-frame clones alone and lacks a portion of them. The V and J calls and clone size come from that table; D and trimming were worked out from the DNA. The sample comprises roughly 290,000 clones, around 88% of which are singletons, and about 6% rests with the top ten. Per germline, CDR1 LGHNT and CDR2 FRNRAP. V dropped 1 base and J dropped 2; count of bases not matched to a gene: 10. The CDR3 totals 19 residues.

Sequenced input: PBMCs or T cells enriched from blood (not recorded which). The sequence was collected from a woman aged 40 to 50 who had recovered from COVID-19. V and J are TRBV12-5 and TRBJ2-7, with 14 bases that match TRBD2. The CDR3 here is CASGLASTSGRAWTYEQYF. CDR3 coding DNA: TGTGCTAGTGGTTTGGCCTCGACTAGCGGGAGGGCTTGGACCTACGAGCAGTACTTC. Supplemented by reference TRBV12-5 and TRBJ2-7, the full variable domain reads DARVTQTPRHKVTEMGQEVTMRCQPILGHNTVFWYRQTMMQGLELLAYFRNRAPLDDSGMPKDRFSAEMPDATLATLKIQPSEPRDSAVYFCASGLASTSGRAWTYEQYFGPGTRLTVT.